This T cell receptor (beta chain) was sequenced in a study of T cells after posttransplantation cyclophosphamide. Germline V gene data show CDR1 as GTSNPN and CDR2 as SVGIG (reference sequence). Trimming removed 3 bases at V and 7 bases at J, with 21 bases between. This CDR3 is 15 amino acids long. Sequenced by immunoSEQ multiplex PCR; TCRdb stores in-frame clones only, minus some. The profile covers about 36,000 clones, none occurring a single time. Study-level points and caveats: Skin or GI-infiltrating T cells shared few TRB sequences with blood. Donor CD8+ memory clones often dominated recipient blood repertoires at later times.

This clone came up a few times. Its antigen remains unknown. The specimen sequenced was PBMCs. The TCR sequence derives from a girl aged 10 to 17 in good health, CMV-negative, and a related stem cell transplant donor. This chain links TRBV30 with TRBJ2-5, with D perhaps matching TRBD2 (5 bases). CDR3 residues: CAWSPKRPEWGTQYF. For the CDR3, the DNA is TGTGCCTGGAGCCCTAAGCGGCCTGAATGGGGGACCCAGTACTTC.